Here is one T cell receptor (beta chain) with its context. Its specificity is not known. Sequencing used immunoSEQ multiplex PCR; TCRdb keeps in-frame clones, though not all of them. The table lists 45,000 to 65,000 clones, about 93% of them singletons. The sample belongs to a study of cytomegalovirus exposure and HLA in healthy donors. V dropped 2 bases and J dropped 0 bases, with 4 bases sitting between them. Germline lookup yields CDR1 SNHLY and CDR2 FYNNEI. The CDR3 is 14 residues long. Study results and caveats: Both high specificity and high sensitivity reportedly marked the classifier's diagnosis of cytomegalovirus status. The TCR clusters that emerged in the first cohort tended, a later analysis found, to co-occur in the 95 to 150 validation repertoires. Investigators reported over 150 TCR beta chains as tied to cytomegalovirus.

The source of this sequence is a man aged 18 to 29 in good health and CMV-seronegative. J is TRBJ2-2 and V is TRBV2; D uncertain. Sequencing input: PBMCs. CDR3 in amino acids: CASSEIANTGELFF. The CDR3 coding sequence is TGTGCCAGCAGTGAAATAGCGAACACCGGGGAGCTGTTTTTT.